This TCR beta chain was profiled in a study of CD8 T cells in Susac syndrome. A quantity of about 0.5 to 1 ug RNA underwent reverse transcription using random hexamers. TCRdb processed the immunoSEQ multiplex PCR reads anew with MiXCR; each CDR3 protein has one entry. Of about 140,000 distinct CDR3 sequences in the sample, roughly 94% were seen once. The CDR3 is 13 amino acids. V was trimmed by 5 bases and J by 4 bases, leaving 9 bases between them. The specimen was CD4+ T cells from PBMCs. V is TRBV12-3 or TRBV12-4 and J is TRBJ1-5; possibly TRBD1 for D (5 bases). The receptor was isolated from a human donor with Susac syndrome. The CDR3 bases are TGTGCCAGCAGTCAGGGCAGGAATCAGCCCCAGCATTTT. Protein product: CASSQGRNQPQHF.